These 31 T cell receptor beta chains came from one sample sequenced in a study of CXCR3-negative and CXCR3-positive naive CD8 T cells. Libraries were UMI-labeled 5' RACE TRB cDNA. TCRdb processed the 5' RACE reads again and assigns one entry to each CDR3 protein, with no DNA. The sample's table shows under 50,000 distinct CDR3 sequences. Sequencing was performed on naive CXCR3- CD8+ T cells from blood. The subset denotes: CD45RO-CCR7+CD27+CD95- naive CD8+ T cells lacking CXCR3 (TNR3-). Receptor source: a human donor in good health. Some clones in this sample may be carry-over from other donors' samples.

The J gene is TRBJ1-5, the V gene TRBV12-3 or TRBV12-4; TCRdb proposes TRBD1, but this gene call is untestable without DNA. The CDR3 spans 13 residues. The CDR3 sequence is CASSPSSNQPQHF.

The gene calls are TRBV13 and TRBJ2-7; the D call of TRBD1 rests on TCRdb alone, since no DNA is present to check it. The V gene's germline CDR1 is PRHDT and CDR2 FYEKMQ (reference sequence). The CDR3 runs 15 residues. The CDR3 is CASRPVGGGTYEQYF.

This clonotype registers medium-sized by frequency. The chain carries TRBV3-1 and TRBJ2-7; without DNA, the TCRdb call of TRBD2 cannot be checked. The CDR3 sequence is 14 residues long. CDR1 LGHDT and CDR2 YNNKEL come from the germline V gene (reference sequence). The CDR3 spells CASSQEAGAYEQYF.

V gene TRBV20-1 combines with J gene TRBJ2-7; TCRdb indicates TRBD1, and absent DNA this call remains unverified. Germline V lookup: CDR1 DFQATT, CDR2 SNEGSKA (reference sequence). This CDR3 region has 12 residues. The CDR3 reads CSATGQSYEQYF.

CDR3 region: CASSFGGEDQETQYF. The J gene is TRBJ2-5, the V gene TRBV28; no DNA is available, so the TRBD1 call from TCRdb remains unchecked. CDR1 and CDR2 (germline): MDHEN, SYDVKM. The CDR3 has 15 amino acids.

The chain couples TRBV28 to TRBJ2-7. Germline CDR1 and CDR2: MDHEN and SYDVKM. There are 13 residues in the CDR3. The CDR3 loop is CASSLRGLYEQYF.

The chain couples TRBV28 to TRBJ1-5. The germline V gene has CDR1 MDHEN and CDR2 SYDVKM. The CDR3 covers 16 residues. The CDR3 region is CASNGRPVYSNQPQHF.

V usage is TRBV28 and J usage is TRBJ2-5; TCRdb names TRBD1, which stays unverified in the absence of DNA. The CDR3 is made up of 15 amino acids. Per the germline V gene, CDR1 is MDHEN and CDR2 is SYDVKM. CDR3 region: CASSVGGQGSETQYF.

The chain combines TRBV12-3 or TRBV12-4 with TRBJ2-7; TCRdb's D call, TRBD2, is unchecked because there is no DNA. The CDR3 contains 15 residues. The CDR3 protein is CASTATSSGAYEQYF.

This rearrangement joins TRBV28 to TRBJ2-5. Germline V CDR1 and CDR2: MDHEN, SYDVKM. This CDR3 contains 14 residues. CDR3 protein: CASSSMGSQETQYF.

This chain links TRBV6-2 or TRBV6-3 with TRBJ2-1. This CDR3 region has 13 residues. CDR1 is MNHEY, CDR2 SVGEGT, per germline. This chain's CDR3 is CASSSTNYNEQFF.

The gene calls are TRBV5-6 and TRBJ2-1; TCRdb's D call of TRBD2 is untestable without DNA. Germline loops: CDR1 SGHDT, CDR2 YYEEEE. This CDR3 is built from 14 residues. This chain's CDR3 is CASSLRLAGGLQFF.

This rearrangement joins TRBV14 to TRBJ2-7; as DNA is missing, the TRBD1 call by TCRdb cannot be tested. Germline CDR1 reads SGHDN; CDR2 reads FVKESK. The CDR3 contains 17 residues. The CDR3 is CASSRLHLSVISYEQYF.

The chain couples TRBV5-1 to TRBJ2-2. Germline CDR1 SGHRS, CDR2 YFSETQ. This CDR3 spans 11 amino acids. CDR3: CASSFVGELFF.

The V gene is TRBV29-1, the J gene TRBJ2-7; there is no DNA to check the TCRdb D call of TRBD1. CDR3 length: 14 amino acids. The germline CDR1 and CDR2 sequences are SQVTM and ANQGSEA. This chain's CDR3 is CSVETDRVTYEQYF.

The V and J genes are TRBV5-5 and TRBJ2-7; checking the TCRdb D call of TRBD2 is not possible without DNA. The CDR3 covers 16 residues. CDR1 is SGHKS, CDR2 YYEKEE, per germline (reference sequence). The CDR3 loop is CASSPGGNWATYEQYF.

The rearrangement uses TRBV5-5 and TRBJ2-2; the D call from TCRdb, TRBD1, cannot be confirmed without DNA. This CDR3 has 14 residues. CDR1 SGHKS and CDR2 YYEKEE come from the germline V gene (reference sequence). The chain's CDR3 is CASSQTGFPGELFF.

The V gene is TRBV19, the J gene TRBJ2-7; lacking DNA, the TRBD1 call made by TCRdb goes unchecked. The CDR3 totals 13 residues. The V gene's germline CDR1 is LNHDA and CDR2 SQIVND (reference sequence). The CDR3 spells CASSLGQEHEQYF.

V is TRBV11-2 and J is TRBJ2-7; TCRdb's D call of TRBD1 is untestable without DNA. The CDR3 sequence is 17 residues long. Germline CDR1 reads SGHAT; CDR2 reads FQNNGV. The CDR3 sequence: CASSSPSLGEWDYEQYF.

The CDR3 loop reads CASSFIRLGGVEEQYF. The V gene is TRBV12-3 or TRBV12-4, the J gene TRBJ2-7; TCRdb outputs TRBD2, but without DNA this stays unchecked. CDR3 size: 16 residues.

The chain recombines TRBV21-1 with TRBJ1-3; the TCRdb D gene call, TRBD1, has no DNA to confirm it. TRBV21-1 is shown as a pseudogene. This CDR3 is 19 amino acids long. The CDR3 sequence is CASSKGSPGRLTSGNTIYF.

J is TRBJ2-1 and V is TRBV5-5. The V gene's germline CDR1 is SGHKS and CDR2 YYEKEE (reference sequence). CDR3 size: 15 residues. The CDR3 sequence: CASSLESSPYNEQFF.

This sequence joins TRBV12-3 or TRBV12-4 and TRBJ2-7; TCRdb's D call, TRBD1, is unchecked because there is no DNA. The CDR3 runs to 15 residues. CDR3 protein: CASSTPGSGVNEQYF.

V usage is TRBV7-2 and J usage is TRBJ2-7. The length of the CDR3 is 13 residues. Germline assignment: CDR1 SGHTA and CDR2 FQGNSA. This CDR3 is CASSLGVPYEQYF. The entire variable domain, with the rest obtained from reference TRBV7-2 and TRBJ2-7, is as follows: GAGVSQSPSNKVTEKGKDVELRCDPISGHTALYWYRQSLGQGLEFLIYFQGNSAPDKSGLPSDRFSAERTGGSVSTLTIQRTQQEDSAVYLCASSLGVPYEQYFGPGTRLTVT.

The chain uses TRBV7-8 and TRBJ2-7; absent DNA, TCRdb's TRBD1 call cannot be checked. The germline gives CDR1 SGHVS, CDR2 FQNEAQ. This CDR3 has 14 residues. The CDR3 is CASSPGRVAYEQYF. The full variable domain, rest sourced from reference TRBV7-8 and TRBJ2-7, is GAGVSQSPRYKVAKRGQDVALRCDPISGHVSLFWYQQALGQGPEFLTYFQNEAQLDKSGLPSDRFFAERPEGSVSTLKIQRTQQEDSAVYLCASSPGRVAYEQYFGPGTRLTVT.

The genes are TRBV12-3 or TRBV12-4 and TRBJ2-1. The CDR3 runs to 11 residues. This chain's CDR3 is CASSSGGEQFF.

J is TRBJ2-1 and V is TRBV11-2. CDR1 is SGHAT and CDR2 is FQNNGV in the germline V gene. The CDR3 spans 11 residues. This CDR3 is CASSLVGRLFF.

The genes are TRBV27 and TRBJ1-1; TCRdb names TRBD1, which stays unverified in the absence of DNA. Germline V gene lookup returns CDR1 MNHEY and CDR2 SMNVEV (reference sequence). CDR3 length equals 14 residues. CDR3: CASRGAGVNTEAFF.

The chain employs TRBV29-1 and TRBJ2-1. CDR1 is SQVTM, CDR2 ANQGSEA, per germline. The CDR3 covers 11 residues. CDR3 protein: CSVEYWNEQFF.

CDR3 in amino acids: CASSLGTSGASYEQYF. This chain connects TRBV28 to TRBJ2-7; TCRdb gives TRBD2 as the D gene, but with no DNA this cannot be confirmed. The germline V gene has CDR1 MDHEN and CDR2 SYDVKM. CDR3 length: 16 residues.

The chain joins TRBV29-1 to TRBJ1-1; TCRdb proposes TRBD1, but this gene call is untestable without DNA. In germline, CDR1 is SQVTM, CDR2 ANQGSEA. This CDR3 has 13 residues. The CDR3 spells CIVEQGGHTEAFF.